A selection of T cell receptor beta chains follows, all from one sample in a study of PD-L1 blockade in urothelial cancer. Data came from immunoSEQ multiplex PCR; TCRdb stores just in-frame clones and leaves some out. The profile covers more than 60,000 clones, with 88% appearing a single time and around 11% taken by the ten largest. The sample was PBMCs, taken around atezolizumab (anti-PD-L1) treatment. The receptors stem from a man between 60 and 70 years old with urothelial cancer. The CDR3 runs from the conserved cysteine through the conserved F or W. Each record gives: D gene, J gene, V gene, clone size, CDR3 DNA, CDR3 protein. A D gene is named only where the DNA matches it firmly. For some rows the clone size is stated as once, few or many, or as a class when expanded; others skip it.

>TRBD2|TRBJ2-7|TRBV6-6|NA
TGTGCCAGCAGGCGCGGGACTAGCGGGGATTACGAGCAGTACTTC
CASRRGTSGDYEQYF
>NA|TRBJ2-7|TRBV4-1|NA
TGCGCCAGCAGCCAAGAGCCAGGGCCCGAGCAGTACTTC
CASSQEPGPEQYF
>NA|TRBJ1-3|TRBV5-4|NA
TGTGCCAGCAGCTTGATCGGCTCTGGAAACACCATATATTTT
CASSLIGSGNTIYF
>NA|TRBJ1-1|TRBV4-3|NA
TGCGCCAGCAGCCAAGACCCCGCCCGGGTTGAAGCTTTCTTT
CASSQDPARVEAFF
>NA|TRBJ1-2|TRBV19|NA
TGTGCCAGTAGTAGAGTCGGTATCGACTATGGCTACACCTTC
CASSRVGIDYGYTF
>NA|TRBJ2-3|TRBV29-1|NA
TGCAGCGTTGACCCGAATCCCGGTACGCAGTATTTT
CSVDPNPGTQYF
>TRBD1|TRBJ1-5|TRBV9|NA
TGTGCCAGCAGCGCCGGACAGGGGCCGAATCAGCCCCAGCATTTT
CASSAGQGPNQPQHF
>TRBD1|TRBJ1-1|TRBV29-1|few
TGCAGCGTATACAGGGGAGAGAACACTGAAGCTTTCTTT
CSVYRGENTEAFF
>NA|TRBJ2-1|TRBV9|medium-sized
TGTGCCAGCAGCCTAGGGTCCGGAGGCTACAATGAGCAGTTCTTC
CASSLGSGGYNEQFF
>TRBD2|TRBJ2-1|TRBV9|once
TGTGCCAGCAGCGTAGAAGGACTAGCGGGGTTGAGCTCCTACAATGAGCAGTTCTTC
CASSVEGLAGLSSYNEQFF
>TRBD2|TRBJ2-1|TRBV30|NA
TGTGCCTGGAGTGTTAGCGGGGGGGCGGTTGAGCAGTTCTTC
CAWSVSGGAVEQFF
>TRBD1|TRBJ1-2|TRBV30|NA
TGTGCCTGGAAGGGGGCGGGCGGCTACACCTTC
CAWKGAGGYTF
>TRBD2|TRBJ2-7|TRBV27|once
TGTGCCAGCAGTTTCTCTAGCGGGGGAACCTACGAGCAGTACTTC
CASSFSSGGTYEQYF
>NA|TRBJ2-1|TRBV13|NA
TGTGCCAGCAGTGATGGGGGGATTAATGAGCAGTTCTTC
CASSDGGINEQFF
>NA|TRBJ1-1|TRBV28|NA
TGTGCCAGCAGGGATCAGGGCGCTGAAGCTTTCTTT
CASRDQGAEAFF
>NA|TRBJ2-7|TRBV6-6|NA
TGTGCCAGCAGTTGGGCAGAAACCCGCTCCTACGAGCAGTACTTC
CASSWAETRSYEQYF
>TRBD1|TRBJ2-1|TRBV7-2|once
TGTGCCAGCAGCTTCGGACAGGGTGGTGAGCAGTTCTTC
CASSFGQGGEQFF
>NA|TRBJ2-7|TRBV7-2|NA
TGTGCCAGCAGCTTAGACAGGCCACTATCCTACGAGCAGTACTTC
CASSLDRPLSYEQYF
>TRBD2|TRBJ2-7|TRBV2|NA
TGTGCCAGCAGTGAAGGAGCGGGGGGCTCCTACGAGCAGTACTTC
CASSEGAGGSYEQYF
>TRBD1|TRBJ1-5|TRBV6-5|NA
TGTGCCAGCAGTTACTCCAACAGGGGGAATCAGCCCCAGCATTTT
CASSYSNRGNQPQHF
>NA|TRBJ1-6|TRBV12-5|NA
TGTGCTAGTGGCGGCTCCTATAATTCACCCCTCCACTTT
CASGGSYNSPLHF
>TRBD1|TRBJ2-5|TRBV7-9|NA
TGTGCCAGCAGCCGGGACAGGCGGGAGACCCAGTACTTC
CASSRDRRETQYF
>NA|TRBJ2-2|TRBV7-3|NA
TGTGCCAGCAGCGCACCAGAACAGGGAAGAACCGGGGAGCTGTTTTTT
CASSAPEQGRTGELFF
>NA|TRBJ2-1|TRBV7-3|NA
TGTGCCAGCAGCTTAAGCGGGGTTCAGGGAAGTGAGCAGTTCTTC
CASSLSGVQGSEQFF
>NA|TRBJ1-1|TRBV13|once
TGTGCCAGCAGCCCGAGAAAGACAGGATCCACTGAAGCTTTCTTT
CASSPRKTGSTEAFF
>NA|TRBJ1-5|TRBV5-1|NA
TGCGCCAGCAGCTGGACCCCAGGGCAGCCCCAGCATTTT
CASSWTPGQPQHF
>TRBD2|TRBJ2-5|TRBV4-2|NA
TGTGCCAGCAGCAGGACTAGCGGGGATTTTGGGACCCAGTACTTC
CASSRTSGDFGTQYF
>TRBD1|TRBJ1-5|TRBV4-1|NA
TGCGCCAGCAGCCTCGGACAGGGGGGTAGCAATCAGCCCCAGCATTTT
CASSLGQGGSNQPQHF
>NA|TRBJ2-7|TRBV2|once
TGTGCCAGCAGTGTCACCTACGAGCAGTACTTC
CASSVTYEQYF
>NA|TRBJ1-1|TRBV2|NA
TGTGCCAGCAGTCAGGATTGGAACACTGAAGCTTTCTTT
CASSQDWNTEAFF
>TRBD1|TRBJ1-1|TRBV2|NA
TGTGCCAGCAGCCGGGACAGGGGTTACACTAACACTGAAGCTTTCTTT
CASSRDRGYTNTEAFF
>TRBD1|TRBJ2-5|TRBV5-1|once
TGCGCCAGCAGCCACGGGACAGGTGAAGAGACCCAGTACTTC
CASSHGTGEETQYF
>TRBD1|TRBJ1-1|TRBV10-3|NA
TGTGCCACTACCGGGACAGGGGACACTGAAGCTTTCTTT
CATTGTGDTEAFF
>TRBD2|TRBJ2-7|TRBV5-1|NA
TGCGCCAGCAGCTTGGAATCGTCAGGGAGGGCCGAGCAGTACTTC
CASSLESSGRAEQYF
>TRBD1|TRBJ2-1|TRBV5-1|NA
TGCGCCAGCAGCCCAGGACAGGGGGGATACAATGAGCAGTTCTTC
CASSPGQGGYNEQFF